These 14 T cell receptor beta chains were sequenced from one sample in a study of technical replicates of blood from a handful of donors. Clones were sequenced by immunoSEQ multiplex PCR, and TCRdb holds only the in-frame ones, with some missing. Seen here are around 70,000 clones, 93% observed once, and the top ten hold about 0.26%. Specimen: T cells isolated from PBMCs. The receptor set was obtained from a human donor in good health.

The chain is built from TRBV2 and TRBJ1-1; the D is unclear. The V and J ends lost 6 bases and 6 bases respectively, with 23 bases between them. From germline, CDR1 is SNHLY and CDR2 FYNNEI. This CDR3 is built from 16 residues. In DNA form, the CDR3 reads TGTGCCAGCAGGGACCTCAGGCGCGGGCAGGAGGCTGAAGCTTTCTTT. Amino acid sequence: CASRDLRRGQEAEAFF.

The chain combines TRBV11-3 with TRBJ1-2; D is possibly TRBD1 (5 bases). V gave up 2 bases and J gave up 2 bases, with 21 bases separating them. This CDR3 is built from 18 residues. Germline V lookup: CDR1 SGHNT, CDR2 YENEEA. Here the CDR3 reads CASSLSSIGKGSNYGYTF. Here the CDR3 DNA reads TGTGCCAGCAGCTTAAGTTCTATAGGGAAGGGGTCCAACTATGGCTACACCTTC.

The CDR3 nucleotides are TGTGCCAGCAGCGTAGGGACGGGGGTGGGAGGTGAAGCTTTCTTT. Protein product: CASSVGTGVGGEAFF. The rearrangement joins TRBV9 to TRBJ1-1, with D perhaps matching TRBD1 (5 bases). This CDR3 spans 15 amino acids. V lost 0 bases and J lost 7, with 16 bases in between. Germline loops: CDR1 SGDLS, CDR2 YYNGEE.

V usage is TRBV11-2 and J usage is TRBJ2-2; TRBD1 agrees at 8 bases. There are 15 residues in the CDR3. Germline assignment: CDR1 SGHAT and CDR2 FQNNGV. With V trimmed by 4 bases and J by 4 bases, 5 bases remained unmatched. CDR3 region: CASSWGRGRTGELFF. The CDR3 coding sequence is TGTGCCAGCAGCTGGGGCAGGGGGCGCACCGGGGAGCTGTTTTTT.

The gene calls are TRBV11-3 and TRBJ2-3, with 8 nucleotides matching TRBD1. The ends lost 10 bases at V and 1 base at J; junction bases unmatched: 4. The germline CDR1 and CDR2 sequences are SGHNT and YENEEA. The CDR3 has 13 residues. CDR3 coding DNA: TGTGCCATCGACAGGGGCGGCACAGATACGCAGTATTTT. Protein sequence: CAIDRGGTDTQYF.

CDR3 sequence reads: CASSLAQGSPPPNTGELFF. As DNA, the CDR3 is TGTGCCAGCAGCTTAGCCCAGGGGAGCCCCCCGCCGAACACCGGGGAGCTGTTTTTT. The V call is TRBV13, the J call TRBJ2-2, with TRBD1 as a possible D gene (6 bases). Between the trimmed V and J ends, which lost 1 base and 0 bases, there was a span of 18 bases. Germline V gene lookup returns CDR1 PRHDT and CDR2 FYEKMQ (reference sequence). The CDR3 totals 19 residues.

The CDR3 sequence: CASSLGGDRGYEQYF. In nucleotides, the CDR3 is TGTGCCAGCAGCTTAGGAGGGGACAGGGGCTACGAGCAGTACTTC. V gene TRBV7-9 combines with J gene TRBJ2-7; 10 nucleotides agree with TRBD1. The germline gives CDR1 SEHNR, CDR2 FQNEAQ (reference sequence). This CDR3 is built from 15 residues. J lost 3 bases, V lost 1 base, and 3 bases had no gene match.

The J gene is TRBJ2-3, the V gene TRBV7-6; D is perhaps TRBD2 (5 bases). Germline V gene sequence: CDR1 SGHVS, CDR2 FNYEAQ. V lost 5 bases and J 2 bases, leaving 11 bases between the germline ends. The CDR3 length is 14 residues. CDR3 DNA sequence: TGTGCCAGCAGCATCCGACGGGACACAGATACGCAGTATTTT. Residues: CASSIRRDTDTQYF.

CDR3 amino acids: CASSSGLAGYNEQFF. The CDR3, as DNA: TGTGCCAGCAGCTCGGGACTAGCGGGGTACAATGAGCAGTTCTTC. This chain uses TRBV5-5 with TRBJ2-1, with 13 nucleotides matching TRBD2. V was pared by 3 bases and J by 4 bases, with 1 base of the junction left unmatched. The CDR3 is 15 residues long. Germline-derived CDR1 and CDR2 are SGHKS and YYEKEE (reference sequence).

The rearrangement joins TRBV10-2 to TRBJ2-3; D possibly corresponds to TRBD2 (5 bases). The germline gives CDR1 WSHSY, CDR2 SAAADI. The CDR3 covers 16 residues. The ends were cut back, 0 bases at V and 5 bases at J, with 15 bases in the middle. The DNA for the CDR3 is TGCGCCAGCAGTGAGTCGAAGGCTAGCTTTGGAGATACGCAGTATTTT. Translation: CASSESKASFGDTQYF.

The sample holds a few counts of this clone. The gene calls are TRBV29-1 and TRBJ1-2; TRBD1 agrees at 9 bases. CDR1 is SQVTM and CDR2 is ANQGSEA in the germline V gene. V lost 7 bases and J lost 3; bases outside the gene matches: 3. This CDR3 is built from 12 residues. In DNA, the CDR3 is TGCAGCGAGAGGGACAGGGACTATGGCTACACCTTC. This sequence encodes CSERDRDYGYTF.

This chain uses TRBV28 with TRBJ2-7; tentatively, D is TRBD2 (6 bases). The germline V gene encodes CDR1 MDHEN and CDR2 SYDVKM. The ends were cut back, 3 bases at V and 6 bases at J, with 9 bases in the middle. CDR3 length: 12 amino acids. Here the CDR3 DNA reads TGTGCCAGCAGTTTTTGGGGGGTCGAGCAGTACTTC. Encoded protein: CASSFWGVEQYF.

The chain carries TRBV5-6 and TRBJ2-6, with a possible D match to TRBD1 (6 bases). This CDR3 comprises 17 residues. The V and J ends lost 1 base and 0 bases respectively, with 11 bases between them. The germline V gene has CDR1 SGHDT and CDR2 YYEEEE. In DNA form, the CDR3 reads TGTGCCAGCAGCTTGTCCAGGGGAGCCTCTGGGGCCAACGTCCTGACTTTC. Residues: CASSLSRGASGANVLTF.

The chain employs TRBV6-6 and TRBJ2-7; D is perhaps TRBD1 (6 bases). The CDR3 loop spans 16 amino acids. Germline CDR1 and CDR2: MNHNY and SVGAGI (reference sequence). V was trimmed by 4 bases and J by 4 bases, leaving 20 bases between them. CDR3 bases: TGTGCCAGCAGTTCGGCCCAGGGGTTGAGTGGTTACGAGCAGTACTTC. Protein sequence: CASSSAQGLSGYEQYF.